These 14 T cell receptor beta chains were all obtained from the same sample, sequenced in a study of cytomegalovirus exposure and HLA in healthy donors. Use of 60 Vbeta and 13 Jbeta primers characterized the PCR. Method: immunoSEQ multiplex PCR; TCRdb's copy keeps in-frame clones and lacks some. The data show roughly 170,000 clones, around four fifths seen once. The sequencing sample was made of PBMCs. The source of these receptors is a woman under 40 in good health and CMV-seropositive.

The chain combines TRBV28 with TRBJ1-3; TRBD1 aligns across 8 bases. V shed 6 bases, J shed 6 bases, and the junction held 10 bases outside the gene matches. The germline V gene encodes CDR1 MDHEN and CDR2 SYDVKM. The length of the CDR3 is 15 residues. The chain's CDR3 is CASSTPQGDENTIYF. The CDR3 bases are TGTGCCAGCAGCACCCCACAGGGGGACGAAAACACCATATATTTT.

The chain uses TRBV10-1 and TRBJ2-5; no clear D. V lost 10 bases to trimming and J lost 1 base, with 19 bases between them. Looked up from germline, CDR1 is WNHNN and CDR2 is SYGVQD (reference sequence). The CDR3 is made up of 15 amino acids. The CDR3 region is CATKLKRLAQETQYF. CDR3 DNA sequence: TGCGCCACCAAACTCAAGAGACTGGCCCAAGAGACCCAGTACTTC.

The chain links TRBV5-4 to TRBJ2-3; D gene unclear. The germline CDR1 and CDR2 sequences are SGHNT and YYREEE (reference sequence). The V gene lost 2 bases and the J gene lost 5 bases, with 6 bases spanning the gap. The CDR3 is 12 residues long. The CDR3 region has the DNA TGTGCCAGCAGCTTAGAGCTAGATACGCAGTATTTT. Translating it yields CASSLELDTQYF.

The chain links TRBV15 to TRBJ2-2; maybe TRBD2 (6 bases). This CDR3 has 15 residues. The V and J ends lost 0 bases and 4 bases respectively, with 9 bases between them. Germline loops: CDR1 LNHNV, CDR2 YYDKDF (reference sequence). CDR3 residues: CATSRDRGFTGELFF. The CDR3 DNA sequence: TGTGCCACCAGCAGAGATCGGGGGTTCACCGGGGAGCTGTTTTTT.

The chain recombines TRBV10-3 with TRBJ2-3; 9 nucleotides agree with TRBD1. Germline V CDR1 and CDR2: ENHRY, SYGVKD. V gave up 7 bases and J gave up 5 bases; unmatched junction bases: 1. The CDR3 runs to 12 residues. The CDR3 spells CAIMDRGDTQYF. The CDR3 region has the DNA TGTGCCATCATGGACAGGGGAGATACGCAGTATTTT.

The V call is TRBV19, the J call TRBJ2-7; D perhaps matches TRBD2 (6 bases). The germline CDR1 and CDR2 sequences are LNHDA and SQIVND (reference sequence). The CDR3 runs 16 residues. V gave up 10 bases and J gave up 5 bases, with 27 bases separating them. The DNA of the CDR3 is TGTGCCACTAGGGGAGGAGACACATCACTCCGAAACGAGCAGTACTTC. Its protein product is CATRGGDTSLRNEQYF.

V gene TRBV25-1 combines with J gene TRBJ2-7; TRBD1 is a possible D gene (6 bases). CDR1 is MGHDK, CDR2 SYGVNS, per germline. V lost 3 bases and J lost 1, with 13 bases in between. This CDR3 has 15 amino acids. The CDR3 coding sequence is TGTGCCAGCAGTGACCCCGGGACACAATCCTACGAGCAGTACTTC. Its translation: CASSDPGTQSYEQYF.

CDR3 sequence (DNA): TGTGCCAGCAGGGGGGACAGTCCGGCCGGGGAGCTGTTTTTT. Its translation: CASRGDSPAGELFF. V and J are TRBV2 and TRBJ2-2; 7 bases match TRBD1. Germline CDR1 SNHLY, CDR2 FYNNEI. This CDR3 has 14 residues. The junction had 7 bases not matched to a gene; V was cut back by 6 bases and J by 6 bases.

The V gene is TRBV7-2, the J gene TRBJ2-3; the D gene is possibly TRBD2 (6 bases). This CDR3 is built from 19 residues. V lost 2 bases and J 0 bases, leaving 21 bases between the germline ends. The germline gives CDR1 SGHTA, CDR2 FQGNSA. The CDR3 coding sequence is TGTGCCAGCAGCTTAAAGTCAGTTAGCTTTCGGGGGAGCACAGATACGCAGTATTTT. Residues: CASSLKSVSFRGSTDTQYF.

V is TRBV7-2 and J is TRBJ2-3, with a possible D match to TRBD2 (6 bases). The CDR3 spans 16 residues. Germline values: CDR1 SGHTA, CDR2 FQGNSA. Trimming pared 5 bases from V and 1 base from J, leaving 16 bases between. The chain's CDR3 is CASSPTTAGRTDTQYF. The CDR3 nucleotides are TGTGCCAGCAGCCCTACCACGGCGGGGCGCACAGATACGCAGTATTTT.

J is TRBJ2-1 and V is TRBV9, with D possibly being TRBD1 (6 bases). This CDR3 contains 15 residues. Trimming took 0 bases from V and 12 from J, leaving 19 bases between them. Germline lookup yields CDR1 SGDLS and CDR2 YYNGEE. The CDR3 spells CASSVAGTQPSRQFF. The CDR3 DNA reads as TGTGCCAGCAGCGTAGCCGGGACACAACCTAGTAGGCAGTTCTTC.

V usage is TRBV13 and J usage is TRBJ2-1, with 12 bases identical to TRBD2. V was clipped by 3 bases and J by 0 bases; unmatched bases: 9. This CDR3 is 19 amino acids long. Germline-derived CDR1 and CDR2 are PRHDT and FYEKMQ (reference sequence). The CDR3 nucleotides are TGTGCCAGCAGCTTCCCCGGGACTAGCGGGTTTAGCTCCTACAATGAGCAGTTCTTC. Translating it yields CASSFPGTSGFSSYNEQFF.

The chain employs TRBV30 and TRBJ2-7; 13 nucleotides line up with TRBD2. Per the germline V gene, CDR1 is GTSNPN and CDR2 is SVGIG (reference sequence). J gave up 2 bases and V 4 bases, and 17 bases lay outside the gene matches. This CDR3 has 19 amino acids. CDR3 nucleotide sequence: TGTGCCTGGACTCGGCTACTAGCGGGAGGGCCTACTGAAACCTACGAGCAGTACTTC. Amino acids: CAWTRLLAGGPTETYEQYF. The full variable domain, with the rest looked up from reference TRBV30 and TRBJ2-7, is SQTIHQWPATLVQPVGSPLSLECTVEGTSNPNLYWYRQAAGRGLQLLFYSVGIGQISSEVPQNLSASRPQDRQFILSSKKLLLSDSGFYLCAWTRLLAGGPTETYEQYFGPGTRLTVT.

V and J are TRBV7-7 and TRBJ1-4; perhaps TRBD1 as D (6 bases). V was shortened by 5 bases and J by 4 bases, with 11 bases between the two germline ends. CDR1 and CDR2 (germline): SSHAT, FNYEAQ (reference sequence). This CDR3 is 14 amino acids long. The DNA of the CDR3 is TGTGCCAGCAGCCAAGGGGGAAATAATGAAAAACTGTTTTTT. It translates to CASSQGGNNEKLFF.